The entry below gives a single TCR beta chain sequence along with its context. Its antigen is not known. This sample is drawn from a study of cytomegalovirus exposure and HLA in healthy donors. Whole-study findings and limits: Cytomegalovirus association was listed for around 180 TCR beta chains. Most of the TCR beta V segments (in an earlier analysis) were productive either about 87% or about 30% of the time. According to a later analysis, most TCR beta chains associated with CMV appeared HLA-restricted.

The CDR3 has 16 amino acids. Germline V gene data show CDR1 as LNHNV and CDR2 as YYDKDF (reference sequence). V lost 1 base and J lost 6; bases outside the gene matches: 9. Primers: 60 Vbeta forward and 13 Jbeta reverse. Clones were sequenced by immunoSEQ multiplex PCR, and TCRdb holds only the in-frame ones, with some missing. The table includes over 100,000 clones, 73% detected once. The donors (healthy individuals) were bone marrow donors. This sequence joins TRBV15 and TRBJ2-3; TRBD2 matches at 8 bases. The sequencing input was PBMCs. This receptor was taken from a man aged 40-49 years in good health and CMV-seronegative. CDR3: CATSRATSGTWDTQYF. The CDR3, as DNA: TGTGCCACCAGCAGAGCTACTAGCGGTACTTGGGATACGCAGTATTTT.